These 8 T cell receptor beta chains came from one sample sequenced in a study of T cells after posttransplantation cyclophosphamide. Treatment was busulfan-fludarabine conditioning, a marrow graft, and cyclophosphamide on days +3 and +4. This table comes from immunoSEQ multiplex PCR, and its TCRdb copy is limited to in-frame clones, with some not included. The sample includes around 22,000 clones, approximately 87% of them seen just once. The sequencing used PBMCs, collected after allogeneic stem cell transplant with posttransplant cyclophosphamide. These receptors were collected from a female patient between 30 and 40 years old who received an allogeneic stem cell transplant from an unrelated donor, was CMV-positive, and had no GVHD. T cells may partly derive from the graft donor.

The J gene is TRBJ2-2, the V gene TRBV7-2; TRBD1 matches 7 bases. This CDR3 comprises 17 residues. CDR1 and CDR2 (germline): SGHTA, FQGNSA. J was trimmed by 4 bases and V by 2 bases; bases with no gene match: 10. CDR3 residues: CASSLSVETGSTGELFF. The DNA for the CDR3 is TGTGCCAGCAGCTTATCGGTCGAGACAGGGAGCACCGGGGAGCTGTTTTTT. The entire variable domain, with the rest obtained from reference TRBV7-2 and TRBJ2-2, is as follows: GAGVSQSPSNKVTEKGKDVELRCDPISGHTALYWYRQSLGQGLEFLIYFQGNSAPDKSGLPSDRFSAERTGGSVSTLTIQRTQQEDSAVYLCASSLSVETGSTGELFFGEGSRLTVL.

This clone came up a few times. V gene TRBV5-5 combines with J gene TRBJ1-1; weak D call: TRBD1 (5 bases). Germline lookup yields CDR1 SGHKS and CDR2 YYEKEE (reference sequence). V lost 3 bases, J lost 4 bases, and 25 bases lay in between. This CDR3 comprises 18 residues. CDR3 nucleotide sequence: TGTGCCAGCAGCTCGAGCAGGGTCCCTCCGAGGTGGAGCACTGAAGCTTTCTTT. Translating it yields CASSSSRVPPRWSTEAFF. The variable domain in full, completed from reference TRBV5-5 and TRBJ1-1, reads DAGVTQSPTHLIKTRGQQVTLRCSPISGHKSVSWYQQVLGQGPQFIFQYYEKEERGRGNFPDRFSARQFPNYSSELNVNALLLGDSALYLCASSSSRVPPRWSTEAFFGQGTRLTVV.

Only one count was recorded for this clone. The rearrangement links TRBV4-3 to TRBJ2-2, with D possibly TRBD1 on 6 matching bases. V lost 2 bases and J 2 bases, leaving 9 bases between the germline ends. The CDR3 extends over 15 amino acids. The V gene's germline CDR1 is LGHNA and CDR2 YSLEER. The CDR3, as DNA: TGCGCCAGCAGCCAACAGGGGCTAAACACCGGGGAGCTGTTTTTT. Translating it yields CASSQQGLNTGELFF.

The J gene is TRBJ2-7, the V gene TRBV14, with 9 bases identical to TRBD1. Germline loops: CDR1 SGHDN, CDR2 FVKESK. The CDR3 is 17 residues long. The trim removed 2 bases at V and 1 base at J, leaving 9 bases unmatched. The CDR3 DNA follows: TGTGCCAGCAGCCAACTGGCCGGGACAGGGCGTTCCTACGAGCAGTACTTC. Translating gives CASSQLAGTGRSYEQYF.

This rearrangement joins TRBV19 to TRBJ1-5, with TRBD1 as a possible D gene (6 bases). Trimming removed 7 bases at V and 0 bases at J, with 22 bases between. The CDR3 length is 18 residues. From germline, CDR1 is LNHDA and CDR2 SQIVND (reference sequence). DNA of the CDR3: TGTGCCAGTAAAGCCCAGACTAAGACAGGAGATAGCAATCAGCCCCAGCATTTT. This encodes CASKAQTKTGDSNQPQHF.

This chain joins TRBV7-9 and TRBJ2-7, with D possibly TRBD1 on 5 matching bases. CDR1 is SEHNR, CDR2 FQNEAQ, per germline (reference sequence). The CDR3 loop spans 14 amino acids. The V end was cut by 0 bases, the J end by 3 bases, with 9 bases between. CDR3 coding DNA: TGTGCCAGCAGCTTAGCAGGGGTATACTACGAGCAGTACTTC. Its translation: CASSLAGVYYEQYF.

This clone was seen a single time. The J gene is TRBJ2-6, the V gene TRBV27; the match to TRBD1 covers 7 bases. Unmatched junction bases numbered 7, after V lost 6 bases and J lost 2 bases. The CDR3 is made up of 16 amino acids. Germline CDR1 reads MNHEY; CDR2 reads SMNVEV (reference sequence). CDR3 nucleotide sequence: TGTGCCAGCAGACCAATAGGGGGCGCTGGGGCCAACGTCCTGACTTTC. Translating gives CASRPIGGAGANVLTF.

The V and J genes are TRBV5-1 and TRBJ1-2, with a possible D match to TRBD1 (6 bases). CDR3 length: 13 residues. V gave up 4 bases and J gave up 8 bases, with 15 bases separating them. The germline V gene has CDR1 SGHRS and CDR2 YFSETQ. The CDR3 region has the DNA TGCGCCAGCAGCCCAGGGGACCGCGGCGGCTACACCTTC. Protein product: CASSPGDRGGYTF.